The next 4 T cell receptor beta chains were all read from a single sample in a study of human T cells and chemical hapten exposure. Noted time point: pre-sensitization, week 0. Specified treatment: therapeutic diphenylcyclopropenone sensitization with weekly scalp DPC. TCRdb passed the RACE reads through MiXCR, listing each CDR3 protein once. The sample has approximately 260,000 distinct CDR3 sequences, 7.7% seen once. The starting material was whole blood, obtained in connection with sensitization to the hapten diphenylcyclopropenone (DPC). Source of these receptors: a young man with alopecia areata. Some clones in this sample may be carry-over from other donors' samples.

The sample holds a few counts of this clonotype. This rearrangement joins TRBV28 to TRBJ2-7, with 9 bases that match TRBD1. Trimming removed 6 bases from V and 2 bases from J; junction bases left unmatched: 8. Germline CDR1 MDHEN, CDR2 SYDVKM. This CDR3 contains 15 residues. CDR3 DNA: TGTGCCAGCAGCCCCCGGACAGGGGTAACCTACGAGCAGTACTTC. Translated, it gives CASSPRTGVTYEQYF.

This clonotype has only a few counts. V usage is TRBV7-9 and J usage is TRBJ2-5; TRBD2 agrees at 11 bases. Trimming at V came to 5 bases and at J to 2 bases, leaving 4 bases not matched to a gene. CDR1 is SEHNR and CDR2 is FQNEAQ in the germline V gene (reference sequence). The CDR3 runs to 15 residues. The CDR3, as DNA: TGTGCCAGCAGCACTAGCGGGGGAAGACAAGAGACCCAGTACTTC. Protein product: CASSTSGGRQETQYF. Variable domain in full (rest from reference TRBV7-9 and TRBJ2-5): DTGVSQNPRHKITKRGQNVTFRCDPISEHNRLYWYRQTLGQGPEFLTYFQNEAQLEKSRLLSDRFSAERPKGSFSTLEIQRTEQGDSAMYLCASSTSGGRQETQYFGPGTRLLVL.

This clonotype turned up a few times. The V call is TRBV6-5, the J call TRBJ2-2, with TRBD2 matching 9 bases. Germline V gene sequence: CDR1 MNHEY, CDR2 SVGAGI. CDR3 size: 16 residues. Unmatched junction bases numbered 4, after V lost 0 bases and J lost 5 bases. This CDR3 is CASSYSGTSRTGELFF. In nucleotides, the CDR3 is TGTGCCAGCAGTTACTCTGGGACTAGCCGGACCGGGGAGCTGTTTTTT.

This clonotype was seen a handful of times. The chain joins TRBV4-1 to TRBJ1-2; TRBD1 aligns across 8 bases. The CDR3 runs 15 residues. In germline, CDR1 is MGHRA, CDR2 YSYEKL. V was clipped by 5 bases and J by 8 bases; unmatched bases: 13. CDR3 sequence: CASSRGDRPHEGYTF. CDR3 sequence (DNA): TGCGCCAGCAGCAGAGGGGACAGGCCGCATGAGGGCTACACCTTC.